Listed here are 28 T cell receptor beta chains from one sample, sequenced in a study of cytomegalovirus exposure and HLA in healthy donors. Produced via immunoSEQ multiplex PCR; TCRdb's table is partial and in-frame only. Counted here are 90,000 to 150,000 clones, 85% to 90% occurring once; the ten biggest clones make up nearly 6.5%. Material: PBMCs. Receptor source: a woman in her late teens or twenties in good health and CMV-seropositive.

This rearrangement joins TRBV11-3 to TRBJ2-5; D not resolved. Looked up from germline, CDR1 is SGHNT and CDR2 is YENEEA. This CDR3 is 11 amino acids long. V was pared by 5 bases and J by 4 bases, with 5 bases between. DNA of the CDR3: TGTGCCAGCAGCCTACGAGAGACCCAGTACTTC. Translating it yields CASSLRETQYF.

V is TRBV5-1 and J is TRBJ1-6; possibly TRBD1 for D (5 bases). The CDR3 has 15 residues. Germline V gene sequence: CDR1 SGHRS, CDR2 YFSETQ. V was trimmed by 4 bases and J by 7 bases, leaving 15 bases between them. The CDR3 sequence is CASSPGGRGNSPLHF. The CDR3 DNA is TGCGCCAGCAGCCCCGGGGGGAGGGGAAATTCACCCCTCCACTTT.

J is TRBJ1-1 and V is TRBV13; 10 nucleotides match TRBD1. The CDR3 contains 15 residues. CDR1 is PRHDT and CDR2 is FYEKMQ in the germline V gene (reference sequence). V lost 4 bases to trimming and J lost 7 bases; unmatched junction nucleotides: 9. The DNA for the CDR3 is TGTGCCAGCAGCTCAGAGGGACAGGGGTCAAATGAAGCTTTCTTT. The encoded protein is CASSSEGQGSNEAFF.

The genes are TRBV29-1 and TRBJ1-5; D might be TRBD1 (6 bases). Germline lookup yields CDR1 SQVTM and CDR2 ANQGSEA. Between the trimmed V and J ends, which lost 7 bases and 3 bases, there was a span of 13 bases. The CDR3 runs 13 residues. CDR3 nucleotide sequence: TGCAGCGCTGGGGGCCTTCCCAATCAGCCCCAGCATTTT. It specifies CSAGGLPNQPQHF.

This chain connects TRBV6-1 to TRBJ2-2; D is possibly TRBD2 (5 bases). The CDR3 length is 13 residues. V was cut by 6 bases and J by 1 base, with 6 bases left in between. The germline V gene has CDR1 MNHNS and CDR2 SASEGT. This chain's CDR3 is CASSGGNTGELFF. The DNA of the CDR3 is TGTGCCAGCAGCGGAGGGAACACCGGGGAGCTGTTTTTT.

This rearrangement joins TRBV14 to TRBJ1-2; D gene ambiguous. This CDR3 has 13 amino acids. The germline V gene encodes CDR1 SGHDN and CDR2 FVKESK. Trimming shortened V by 1 base and J by 0 bases, and 3 bases separated the two germline ends. The CDR3: CASSQGANYGYTF. The CDR3 DNA sequence: TGTGCCAGCAGCCAAGGAGCTAACTATGGCTACACCTTC. Drawing the rest from reference TRBV14 and TRBJ1-2, the complete variable domain is EAGVTQFPSHSVIEKGQTVTLRCDPISGHDNLYWYRRVMGKEIKFLLHFVKESKQDESGMPNNRFLAERTGGTYSTLKVQPAELEDSGVYFCASSQGANYGYTFGSGTRLTVV.

The genes are TRBV30 and TRBJ2-1, with 12 bases aligning to TRBD2. Germline V gene sequence: CDR1 GTSNPN, CDR2 SVGIG (reference sequence). The CDR3 runs to 13 residues. After removal of 8 bases from V and 8 bases from J, the junction contained 7 bases not matched to a gene. In DNA, the CDR3 is TGTGCCGGAGGACTAGCGGGATATGATGAGCAGTTCTTC. Translating it yields CAGGLAGYDEQFF. The whole variable domain, filled in from reference TRBV30 and TRBJ2-1, reads SQTIHQWPATLVQPVGSPLSLECTVEGTSNPNLYWYRQAAGRGLQLLFYSVGIGQISSEVPQNLSASRPQDRQFILSSKKLLLSDSGFYLCAGGLAGYDEQFFGPGTRLTVL.

The V gene is TRBV7-8, the J gene TRBJ1-1; TRBD1 matches at 7 bases. The junction had 7 bases not matched to a gene; V was cut back by 5 bases and J by 1 base. This CDR3 is 15 amino acids long. Germline V CDR1 and CDR2: SGHVS, FQNEAQ. This chain's CDR3 is CASSPQTGRNTEAFF. DNA of the CDR3: TGTGCCAGCAGCCCTCAGACAGGGAGGAACACTGAAGCTTTCTTT.

V is TRBV18 and J is TRBJ2-3; 11 positions agree with TRBD2. From germline, CDR1 is KGHSH and CDR2 LQKENI. V lost 4 bases, J lost 0 bases, and 6 bases stayed unmatched. CDR3 length: 17 residues. The CDR3 nucleotides are TGTGCCAGCTCACTTGGGACTAGCGGTGCTAGCACAGATACGCAGTATTTT. Its protein product is CASSLGTSGASTDTQYF. The full variable domain, its missing parts supplied by reference TRBV18 and TRBJ2-3, is NAGVMQNPRHLVRRRGQEARLRCSPMKGHSHVYWYRQLPEEGLKFMVYLQKENIIDESGMPKERFSAEFPKEGPSILRIQQVVRGDSAAYFCASSLGTSGASTDTQYFGPGTRLTVL.

A single count supports this clone. The V gene is TRBV6-6, the J gene TRBJ1-2, with D perhaps matching TRBD1 (5 bases). Trimming shortened V by 4 bases and J by 0 bases, and 15 bases separated the two germline ends. The germline CDR1 and CDR2 sequences are MNHNY and SVGAGI (reference sequence). The CDR3 length is 16 residues. The CDR3 sequence: CASSLLPDSSNYGYTF. The CDR3 DNA sequence: TGTGCCAGCAGTTTACTCCCTGACAGCTCTAACTATGGCTACACCTTC.

Here the CDR3 DNA reads TGTGCCAGCAGAACTGATACCTCCTACGAGCAGTACTTC. It encodes CASRTDTSYEQYF. This chain connects TRBV27 to TRBJ2-7, with no clear D. The V gene's germline CDR1 is MNHEY and CDR2 SMNVEV (reference sequence). The V and J ends lost 6 bases and 0 bases respectively, with 9 bases between them. This CDR3 comprises 13 residues.

This chain joins TRBV5-6 and TRBJ2-7; no reliable D call. This CDR3 is built from 15 residues. With 1 base removed from V and 2 bases from J, the gap between germline ends came to 13 bases. The germline V gene has CDR1 SGHDT and CDR2 YYEEEE. The CDR3 DNA sequence: TGTGCCAGCAGCTTGAGAGGTCAGACTCCCTACGAGCAGTACTTC. This gives the protein CASSLRGQTPYEQYF.

This chain uses TRBV7-2 with TRBJ2-3, with 9 bases matching TRBD2. Trimming removed 5 bases from V and 5 bases from J; junction bases left unmatched: 5. The V gene's germline CDR1 is SGHTA and CDR2 FQGNSA. The CDR3 length is 14 residues. CDR3: CASSNKAGGDTQYF. In DNA, the CDR3 is TGTGCCAGCAGCAACAAAGCGGGAGGAGATACGCAGTATTTT. Looking up the rest from reference TRBV7-2 and TRBJ2-3 gives the full variable domain: GAGVSQSPSNKVTEKGKDVELRCDPISGHTALYWYRQSLGQGLEFLIYFQGNSAPDKSGLPSDRFSAERTGGSVSTLTIQRTQQEDSAVYLCASSNKAGGDTQYFGPGTRLTVL.

The chain employs TRBV9 and TRBJ1-3; 9 nucleotides line up with TRBD1. The V and J ends lost 2 bases and 13 bases, in that order; junction bases with no gene match: 10. The germline V gene encodes CDR1 SGDLS and CDR2 YYNGEE. The CDR3 has 14 amino acids. The CDR3 sequence is CASSVGGQGLPIYF. The CDR3 coding sequence is TGTGCCAGCAGCGTTGGGGGACAGGGCCTCCCGATATATTTT.

J is TRBJ2-7 and V is TRBV9; 7 nucleotides line up with TRBD1. V lost 0 bases and J lost 4; bases outside the gene matches: 7. Germline CDR1 SGDLS, CDR2 YYNGEE. The CDR3 loop spans 15 amino acids. CDR3 nucleotide sequence: TGTGCCAGCAGCGTAGCGGGGACAGCTCAGTACGAGCAGTACTTC. The encoded protein is CASSVAGTAQYEQYF.

This chain connects TRBV9 to TRBJ2-7; the D gene is possibly TRBD1 (5 bases). The CDR3 spans 16 residues. Germline V gene lookup returns CDR1 SGDLS and CDR2 YYNGEE. Trimming removed 0 bases at V and 4 bases at J, with 17 bases between. The CDR3 is CASSVVAATDLYEQYF. The CDR3 nucleotides read TGTGCCAGCAGCGTAGTCGCCGCGACAGACCTATACGAGCAGTACTTC.

V gene TRBV5-4 combines with J gene TRBJ2-6, with 7 positions matching TRBD1. This CDR3 region has 16 residues. Germline-derived CDR1 and CDR2 are SGHNT and YYREEE (reference sequence). The J segment lost 1 base and the V segment lost 4 bases, leaving 5 bases of the junction unmatched. CDR3 nucleotides: TGTGCCAGCAGCCAGGGACAGCCATCTGGGGCCAACGTCCTGACTTTC. Translated: CASSQGQPSGANVLTF. Drawing the rest from reference TRBV5-4 and TRBJ2-6, the complete variable domain is ETGVTQSPTHLIKTRGQQVTLRCSSQSGHNTVSWYQQALGQGPQFIFQYYREEENGRGNFPPRFSGLQFPNYSSELNVNALELDDSALYLCASSQGQPSGANVLTFGAGSRLTVL.

The chain employs TRBV6-1 and TRBJ1-1, with a tentative D call TRBD1 (6 bases). Trimming pared 2 bases from V and 6 bases from J, leaving 16 bases between. The CDR3 consists of 15 residues. Germline CDR1 MNHNS, CDR2 SASEGT. CDR3 DNA: TGTGCCAGCAGTGAAAAGGGGGTCGGGCAGCCTGAAGCTTTCTTT. It translates to CASSEKGVGQPEAFF.

A few counts support this clone. The V and J genes are TRBV7-6 and TRBJ2-2; 8 bases map to TRBD2. This CDR3 has 14 residues. Germline V gene sequence: CDR1 SGHVS, CDR2 FNYEAQ. Unmatched junction bases numbered 5, after V lost 5 bases and J lost 6 bases. The DNA for the CDR3 is TGTGCCAGCAGCAAAGAGCGGGGGTCCGGGGAGCTGTTTTTT. It encodes CASSKERGSGELFF. Supplemented by reference TRBV7-6 and TRBJ2-2, the full variable domain reads GAGVSQSPRYKVTKRGQDVALRCDPISGHVSLYWYRQALGQGPEFLTYFNYEAQQDKSGLPNDRFSAERPEGSISTLTIQRTEQRDSAMYRCASSKERGSGELFFGEGSRLTVL.

This chain's CDR3 is CASSQRSGAGGYTF. The DNA of the CDR3 is TGCGCCAGCAGCCAAAGATCAGGGGCTGGGGGCTACACCTTC. The chain has TRBV4-1 and TRBJ1-2; TRBD1 might be the D (6 bases). The ends were cut back, 2 bases at V and 8 bases at J, with 15 bases in the middle. The CDR3 has 14 residues. Germline assignment: CDR1 MGHRA and CDR2 YSYEKL.

This chain uses TRBV6-1 with TRBJ2-3; 7 bases map to TRBD2. CDR1 and CDR2 from the germline V gene are MNHNS and SASEGT. With V trimmed by 0 bases and J by 2 bases, 17 bases remained unmatched. CDR3 size: 20 residues. The CDR3: CASSEAWGGGEGIVTDTQYF. In DNA form, the CDR3 reads TGTGCCAGCAGTGAAGCGTGGGGCGGGGGAGAAGGTATAGTCACAGATACGCAGTATTTT.

The V call is TRBV30, the J call TRBJ1-2; TRBD1 might be the D (6 bases). This CDR3 comprises 13 residues. Germline-derived CDR1 and CDR2 are GTSNPN and SVGIG (reference sequence). Trimming removed 3 bases at V and 6 bases at J, with 14 bases between. CDR3 in amino acids: CAWRGGGRDGYTF. In DNA, the CDR3 is TGTGCCTGGAGGGGAGGGGGGCGAGATGGCTACACCTTC.

The chain couples TRBV9 to TRBJ2-3, with D possibly being TRBD1 (5 bases). CDR1 and CDR2 from the germline V gene are SGDLS and YYNGEE. With 1 base removed from V and 4 bases from J, the gap between germline ends came to 16 bases. The CDR3 consists of 16 residues. This CDR3 is CASSVSRGKGPDTQYF. CDR3 sequence (DNA): TGTGCCAGCAGCGTATCTAGGGGAAAAGGGCCAGATACGCAGTATTTT.

V usage is TRBV18 and J usage is TRBJ2-7; 7 bases match TRBD2. The V gene end was trimmed by 2 bases and the J gene end by 2 bases; junction bases not matched to a gene: 0. This CDR3 comprises 13 residues. CDR1 is KGHSH and CDR2 is LQKENI in the germline V gene. CDR3 sequence: CASSPAGAYEQYF. For the CDR3, the DNA is TGTGCCAGCTCACCAGCGGGGGCCTACGAGCAGTACTTC.

V usage is TRBV5-1 and J usage is TRBJ1-2, with no clear D. The germline gives CDR1 SGHRS, CDR2 YFSETQ. The CDR3 has 15 amino acids. The CDR3 coding sequence is TGCGCACTAGTGGAAGGCTTCACTGCTAACTATGGCTACACCTTC. Its protein product is CALVEGFTANYGYTF.

The chain recombines TRBV28 with TRBJ1-1; tentative D call: TRBD1 (5 bases). Trimming took off 4 bases at V and 1 base at J, with 7 bases between the two ends. Germline V gives CDR1 MDHEN, CDR2 SYDVKM. The CDR3 has 13 amino acids. CDR3 bases: TGTGCCAGCAGTTCAGGGTCGAACACTGAAGCTTTCTTT. Translating gives CASSSGSNTEAFF.

The chain is built from TRBV29-1 and TRBJ1-2, with a possible D match to TRBD1 (5 bases). Germline V lookup: CDR1 SQVTM, CDR2 ANQGSEA. V lost 4 bases, J lost 4 bases, and 10 bases lay in between. This CDR3 comprises 12 residues. CDR3 loop: CSVADIGYGYTF. CDR3 nucleotide sequence: TGCAGCGTTGCGGACATTGGCTATGGCTACACCTTC.

The chain recombines TRBV6-6 with TRBJ1-1; D not resolved. CDR1 is MNHNY and CDR2 is SVGAGI in the germline V gene (reference sequence). CDR3 length: 11 amino acids. Trimming shortened V by 5 bases and J by 4 bases, and 5 bases separated the two germline ends. The CDR3 DNA sequence: TGTGCCAGCAGTGTCGGCACTGAAGCTTTCTTT. Translated, it gives CASSVGTEAFF.